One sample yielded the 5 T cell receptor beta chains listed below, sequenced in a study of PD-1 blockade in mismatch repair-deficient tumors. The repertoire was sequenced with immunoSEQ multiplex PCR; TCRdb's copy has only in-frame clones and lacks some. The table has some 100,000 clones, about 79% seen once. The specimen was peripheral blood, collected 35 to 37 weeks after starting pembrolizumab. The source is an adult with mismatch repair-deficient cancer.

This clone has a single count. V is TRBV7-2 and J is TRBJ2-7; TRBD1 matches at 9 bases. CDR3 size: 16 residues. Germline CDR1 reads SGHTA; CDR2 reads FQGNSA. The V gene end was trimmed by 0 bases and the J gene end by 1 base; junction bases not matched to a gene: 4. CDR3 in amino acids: CASSLAGTGLSYEQYF. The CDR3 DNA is TGTGCCAGCAGCTTAGCCGGGACAGGGCTTTCCTACGAGCAGTACTTC.

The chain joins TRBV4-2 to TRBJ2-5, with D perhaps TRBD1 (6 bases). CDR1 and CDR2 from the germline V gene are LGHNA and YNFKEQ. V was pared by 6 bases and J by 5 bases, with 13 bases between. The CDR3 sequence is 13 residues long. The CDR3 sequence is CASRGQTGETQYF. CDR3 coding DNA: TGTGCCAGCAGGGGTCAGACAGGCGAGACCCAGTACTTC.

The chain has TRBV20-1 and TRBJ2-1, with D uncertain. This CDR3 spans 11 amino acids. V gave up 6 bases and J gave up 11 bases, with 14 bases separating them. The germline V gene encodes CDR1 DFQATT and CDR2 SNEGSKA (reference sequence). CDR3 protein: CSAPWGPQQFF. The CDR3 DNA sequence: TGCAGTGCGCCCTGGGGTCCGCAGCAGTTCTTC.

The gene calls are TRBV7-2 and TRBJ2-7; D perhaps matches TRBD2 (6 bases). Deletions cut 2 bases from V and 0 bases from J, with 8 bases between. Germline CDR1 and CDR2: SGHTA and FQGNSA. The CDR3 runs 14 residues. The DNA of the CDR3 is TGTGCCAGCAGCTTAAGGAGGGGCTCCTACGAGCAGTACTTC. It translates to CASSLRRGSYEQYF.

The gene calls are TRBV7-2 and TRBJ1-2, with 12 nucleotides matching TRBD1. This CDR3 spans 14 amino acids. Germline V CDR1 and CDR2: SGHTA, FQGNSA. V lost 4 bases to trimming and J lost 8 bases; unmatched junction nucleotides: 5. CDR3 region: CASSSGQGARGYTF. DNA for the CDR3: TGTGCCAGCAGCTCGGGACAGGGGGCGCGAGGCTACACCTTC.